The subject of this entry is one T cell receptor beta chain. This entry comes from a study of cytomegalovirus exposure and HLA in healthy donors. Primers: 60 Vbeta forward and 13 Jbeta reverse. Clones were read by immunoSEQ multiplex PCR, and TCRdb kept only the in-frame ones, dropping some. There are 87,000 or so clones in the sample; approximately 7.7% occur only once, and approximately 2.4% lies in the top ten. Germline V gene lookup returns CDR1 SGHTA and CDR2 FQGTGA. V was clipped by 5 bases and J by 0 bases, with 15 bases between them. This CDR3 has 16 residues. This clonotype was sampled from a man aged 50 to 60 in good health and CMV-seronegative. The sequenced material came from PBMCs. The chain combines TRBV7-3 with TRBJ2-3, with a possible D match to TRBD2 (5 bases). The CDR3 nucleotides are TGTGCCAGCAGCCGAGGACTGGACCTGAGCACAGATACGCAGTATTTT. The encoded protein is CASSRGLDLSTDTQYF.